This entry lists 13 T cell receptor beta chains sequenced from one sample in a study of T cell repertoires in cytomegalovirus infection. From the reads, TCRdb called clonotypes with MiXCR, one entry per CDR3 protein. This table has 150,000 to 200,000 distinct CDR3 sequences, about a tenth appearing once. Specimen: PBMCs. Source of these receptors: a human donor in good health (CMV status not recorded). Some clones in this sample may be carry-over from other donors' samples.

The rearrangement uses TRBV20-1 and TRBJ2-3, with TRBD2 as a possible D gene (6 bases). The CDR3 sequence is 14 residues long. Trimming pared 4 bases from V and 4 bases from J, leaving 15 bases between. Germline V lookup: CDR1 DFQATT, CDR2 SNEGSKA (reference sequence). The CDR3 DNA reads as TGCAGTGCTACTAGCGTCCTGGGGGCAGATACGCAGTATTTT. Translating gives CSATSVLGADTQYF.

This clonotype has a handful of counts. The chain combines TRBV7-8 with TRBJ2-7; tentatively, D is TRBD2 (5 bases). Deletions cut 4 bases from V and 1 base from J, with 17 bases between. CDR1 SGHVS and CDR2 FQNEAQ come from the germline V gene. The CDR3 runs to 16 residues. The CDR3 nucleotides are TGTGCCAGCAGCTCGCCGGGAAGCGGAGGTTCCTACGAGCAGTACTTC. Its translation: CASSSPGSGGSYEQYF.

By frequency in the sample, this clonotype is medium-sized (0.01 to 0.1%). This chain links TRBV7-2 with TRBJ1-2; D uncertain. CDR3 size: 15 residues. In germline, CDR1 is SGHTA, CDR2 FQGNSA. Trimming took 5 bases from V and 7 from J, leaving 20 bases between them. The chain's CDR3 is CASSLTSSFGGGYTF. CDR3 DNA sequence: TGTGCCAGCAGCCTTACGTCGAGTTTTGGCGGTGGCTACACCTTC.

This clonotype was seen repeatedly, ten times or more. This chain uses TRBV7-2 with TRBJ2-7; 10 bases are a match to TRBD2. Trimming at V came to 5 bases and at J to 2 bases, leaving 3 bases not matched to a gene. The CDR3 runs 14 residues. The germline V gene encodes CDR1 SGHTA and CDR2 FQGNSA. As DNA, the CDR3 is TGTGCCAGCAGCGTTAGCGGGAGGACCTACGAGCAGTACTTC. The encoded protein is CASSVSGRTYEQYF.

The rearrangement uses TRBV14 and TRBJ2-7, with D uncertain. V lost 0 bases to trimming and J lost 4 bases, with 4 bases between them. The CDR3 consists of 12 residues. Germline V gene data show CDR1 as SGHDN and CDR2 as FVKESK. CDR3 in DNA: TGTGCCAGCAGCCAAGACCGGTACGAGCAGTACTTC. Encoded protein: CASSQDRYEQYF.

This clonotype was recorded at least ten times. The V call is TRBV10-3, the J call TRBJ2-4; TRBD2 matches 9 bases. Looked up from germline, CDR1 is ENHRY and CDR2 is SYGVKD. This CDR3 region has 20 residues. Losses at the gene ends were 0 bases for V and 1 base for J; bases not matched to a gene: 13. CDR3 in amino acids: CAISESAGGGAFQAKNIQYF. The CDR3 region has the DNA TGTGCCATCAGTGAGTCGGCAGGCGGGGGGGCCTTTCAGGCCAAAAACATTCAGTACTTC.

This clonotype showed up just a few times. V usage is TRBV28 and J usage is TRBJ1-1; D perhaps matches TRBD1 (6 bases). The V end lost 6 bases, the J end lost 1 base, and 9 bases lay between the germline ends. Germline V CDR1 and CDR2: MDHEN, SYDVKM. The CDR3 runs to 13 residues. CDR3 amino acids: CASRSQGNTEAFF. The CDR3, as DNA: TGTGCCAGCAGATCACAGGGGAACACTGAAGCTTTCTTT.

This clonotype was detected a few times. The V and J genes are TRBV28 and TRBJ1-1; 7 bases match TRBD1. Germline CDR1 and CDR2: MDHEN and SYDVKM. There are 16 residues in the CDR3. The ends lost 3 bases at V and 3 bases at J; junction bases unmatched: 10. The DNA for the CDR3 is TGTGCCAGCAGTTTGGGGGGCACAGGGGATTACACTGAAGCTTTCTTT. This gives the protein CASSLGGTGDYTEAFF.

This clonotype occurred many times. The DNA of the CDR3 is TGTGCCAGCAGTGAATTCCGGGAGAACGAAAAACTGTTTTTT. It is translated as CASSEFRENEKLFF. The chain joins TRBV25-1 to TRBJ1-4; D is uncertain. V lost 1 base to trimming and J lost 8 bases, with 11 bases between them. CDR3 length equals 14 residues. The V gene's germline CDR1 is MGHDK and CDR2 SYGVNS.

The chain joins TRBV29-1 to TRBJ1-2; 10 bases match TRBD1. This CDR3 spans 11 amino acids. CDR1 SQVTM and CDR2 ANQGSEA come from the germline V gene. V trimming: 3 bases; J trimming: 8 bases; junction bases outside the gene matches: 0. DNA for the CDR3: TGCAGCGTTGAGACAGGGGGCGGCTACACCTTC. Translated: CSVETGGGYTF.

This clonotype has at least ten counts. The V call is TRBV7-2, the J call TRBJ1-4; TRBD1 agrees at 7 bases. In germline, CDR1 is SGHTA, CDR2 FQGNSA. The CDR3 length is 16 residues. V dropped 1 base and J dropped 7; count of bases not matched to a gene: 9. This CDR3 reads CASSLDRGKVGEKLFF. In nucleotides, the CDR3 is TGTGCCAGCAGCTTAGACAGGGGAAAGGTCGGTGAAAAACTGTTTTTT.

There are many counts of this clonotype. J is TRBJ1-4 and V is TRBV7-2, with 7 nucleotides matching TRBD1. Unmatched junction bases numbered 9, after V lost 5 bases and J lost 6 bases. CDR1 and CDR2 (germline): SGHTA, FQGNSA. This CDR3 is 15 amino acids long. Here the CDR3 DNA reads TGTGCCAGCAGCATAGGAAGACAGGGCCATGAAAAACTGTTTTTT. This encodes CASSIGRQGHEKLFF.

Many counts were recorded for this clonotype. The chain uses TRBV7-9 and TRBJ1-2, with D hard to call. CDR1 and CDR2 (germline): SEHNR, FQNEAQ (reference sequence). CDR3 size: 11 residues. The ends were cut back, 1 base at V and 14 bases at J, with 11 bases in the middle. CDR3 residues: CASSLGGAGTF. CDR3 DNA sequence: TGTGCCAGCAGCTTAGGAGGAGCCGGTACCTTC.